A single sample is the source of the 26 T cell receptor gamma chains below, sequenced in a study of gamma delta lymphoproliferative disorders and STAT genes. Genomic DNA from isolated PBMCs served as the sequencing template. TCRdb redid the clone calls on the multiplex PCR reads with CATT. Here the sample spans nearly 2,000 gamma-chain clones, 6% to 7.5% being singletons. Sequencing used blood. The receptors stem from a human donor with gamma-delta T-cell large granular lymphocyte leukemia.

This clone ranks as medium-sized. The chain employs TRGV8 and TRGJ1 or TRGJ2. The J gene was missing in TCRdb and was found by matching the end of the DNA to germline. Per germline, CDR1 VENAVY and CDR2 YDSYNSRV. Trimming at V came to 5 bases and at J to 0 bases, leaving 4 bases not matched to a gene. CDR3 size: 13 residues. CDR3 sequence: CATWASNYYKKLF. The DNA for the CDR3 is TGTGCCACCTGGGCTTCGAATTATTATAAGAAACTCTTT.

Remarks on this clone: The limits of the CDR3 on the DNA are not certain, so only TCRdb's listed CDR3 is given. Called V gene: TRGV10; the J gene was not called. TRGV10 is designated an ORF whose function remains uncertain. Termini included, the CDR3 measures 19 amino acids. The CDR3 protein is CAAWDFGIIRNSLAVEQHF.

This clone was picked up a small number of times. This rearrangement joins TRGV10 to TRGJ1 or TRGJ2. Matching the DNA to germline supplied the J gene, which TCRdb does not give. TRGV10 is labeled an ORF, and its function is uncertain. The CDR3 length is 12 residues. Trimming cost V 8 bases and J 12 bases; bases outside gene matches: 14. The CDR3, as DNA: TGTGCTGCGTGGGATTACCTAGTCGGGAAACTCTTT. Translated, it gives CAAWDYLVGKLF.

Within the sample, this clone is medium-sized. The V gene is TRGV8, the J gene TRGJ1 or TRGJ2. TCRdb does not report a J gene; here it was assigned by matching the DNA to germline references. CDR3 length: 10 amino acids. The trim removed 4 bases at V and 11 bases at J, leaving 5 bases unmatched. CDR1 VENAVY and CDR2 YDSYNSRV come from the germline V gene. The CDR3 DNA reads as TGTGCCACCTGGGACATACAGAAACTCTTT. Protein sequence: CATWDIQKLF.

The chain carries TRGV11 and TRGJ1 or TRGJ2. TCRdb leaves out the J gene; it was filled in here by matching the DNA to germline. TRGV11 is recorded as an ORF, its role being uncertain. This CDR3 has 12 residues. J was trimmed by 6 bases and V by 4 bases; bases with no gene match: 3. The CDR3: CACWISSYKKLF. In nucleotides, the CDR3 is TGTGCCTGCTGGATTAGCAGTTATAAGAAACTCTTT.

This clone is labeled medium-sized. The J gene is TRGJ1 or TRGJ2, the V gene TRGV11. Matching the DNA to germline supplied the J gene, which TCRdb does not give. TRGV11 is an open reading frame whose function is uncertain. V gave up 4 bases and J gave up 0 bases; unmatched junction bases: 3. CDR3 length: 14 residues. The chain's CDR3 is CACWIRLNYYKKLF. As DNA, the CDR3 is TGTGCCTGCTGGATTAGACTGAATTATTATAAGAAACTCTTT.

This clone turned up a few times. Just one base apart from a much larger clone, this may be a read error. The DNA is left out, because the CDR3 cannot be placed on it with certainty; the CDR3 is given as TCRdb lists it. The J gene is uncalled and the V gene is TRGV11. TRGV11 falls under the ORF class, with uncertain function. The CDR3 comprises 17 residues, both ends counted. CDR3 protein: CTTVPAGLLFPHSRSLF.

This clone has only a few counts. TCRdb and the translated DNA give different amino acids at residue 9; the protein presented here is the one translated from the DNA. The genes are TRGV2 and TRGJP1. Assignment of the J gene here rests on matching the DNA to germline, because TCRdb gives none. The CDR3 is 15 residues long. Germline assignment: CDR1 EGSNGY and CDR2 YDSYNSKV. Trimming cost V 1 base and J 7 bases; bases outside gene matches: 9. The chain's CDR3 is CATWDGCDNGWFKIF. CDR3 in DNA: TGTGCCACCTGGGACGGTTGTGACAATGGTTGGTTCAAGATATTT.

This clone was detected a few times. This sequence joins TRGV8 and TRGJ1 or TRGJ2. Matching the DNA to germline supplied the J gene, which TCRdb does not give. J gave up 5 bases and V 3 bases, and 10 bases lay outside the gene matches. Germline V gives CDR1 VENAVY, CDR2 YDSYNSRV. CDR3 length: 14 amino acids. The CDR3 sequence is CATWDPRRNYKKLF. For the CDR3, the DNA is TGTGCCACCTGGGATCCCCGGAGGAATTATAAGAAACTCTTT.

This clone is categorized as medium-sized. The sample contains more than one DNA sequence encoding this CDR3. The CDR3 nucleotides are TGTGCCACCTGGGACGGGCCAGGGAAACTCTTT. Encoded protein: CATWDGPGKLF. The chain links TRGV2 to TRGJ1 or TRGJ2. Since TCRdb gives no J gene, matching the DNA to germline was used here to assign it. This CDR3 is built from 11 residues. Germline V gene sequence: CDR1 EGSNGY, CDR2 YDSYNSKV. Unmatched junction bases numbered 5, after V lost 0 bases and J lost 12 bases.

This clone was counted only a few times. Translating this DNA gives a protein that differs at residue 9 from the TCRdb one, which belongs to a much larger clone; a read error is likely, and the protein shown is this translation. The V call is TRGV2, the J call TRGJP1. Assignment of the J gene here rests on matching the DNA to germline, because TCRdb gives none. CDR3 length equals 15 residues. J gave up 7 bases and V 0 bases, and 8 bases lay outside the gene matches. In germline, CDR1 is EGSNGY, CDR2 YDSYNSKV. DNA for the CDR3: TGTGCCACCTGGGACGGGCATGGCAATGGTTGGTTCAAGATATTT. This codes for CATWDGHGNGWFKIF.

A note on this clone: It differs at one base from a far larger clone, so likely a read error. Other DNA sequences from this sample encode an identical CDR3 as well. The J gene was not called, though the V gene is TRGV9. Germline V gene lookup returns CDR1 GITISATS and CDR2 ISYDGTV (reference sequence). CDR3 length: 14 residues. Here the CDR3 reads CALWDMFCDWIKTF. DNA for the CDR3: TGTGCCTTGTGGGATATGTTTTGTGATTGGATCAAAACGTTT.

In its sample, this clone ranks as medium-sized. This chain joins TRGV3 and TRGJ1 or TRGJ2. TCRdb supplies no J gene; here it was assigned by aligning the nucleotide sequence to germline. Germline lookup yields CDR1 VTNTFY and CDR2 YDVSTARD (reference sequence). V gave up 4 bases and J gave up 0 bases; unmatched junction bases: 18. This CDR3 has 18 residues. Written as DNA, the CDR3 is TGTGCCACCTGGGAAGGATCACATAACCTATCGAATTATTATAAGAAACTCTTT. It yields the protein CATWEGSHNLSNYYKKLF.

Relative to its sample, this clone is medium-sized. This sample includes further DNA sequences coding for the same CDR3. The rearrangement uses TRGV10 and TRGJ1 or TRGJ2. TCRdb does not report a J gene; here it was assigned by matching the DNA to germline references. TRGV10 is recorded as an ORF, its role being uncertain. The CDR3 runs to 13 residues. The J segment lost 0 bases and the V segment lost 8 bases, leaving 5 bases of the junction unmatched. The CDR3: CAAWDPNYYKKLF. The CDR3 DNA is TGTGCTGCGTGGGATCCGAATTATTATAAGAAACTCTTT.

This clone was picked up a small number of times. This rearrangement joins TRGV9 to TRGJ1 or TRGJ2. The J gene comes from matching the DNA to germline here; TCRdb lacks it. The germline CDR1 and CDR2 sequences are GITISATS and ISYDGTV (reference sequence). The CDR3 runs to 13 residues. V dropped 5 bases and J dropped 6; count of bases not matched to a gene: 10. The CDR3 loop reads CALWGIKGYKKLF. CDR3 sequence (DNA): TGTGCCTTGTGGGGTATTAAGGGTTATAAGAAACTCTTT.

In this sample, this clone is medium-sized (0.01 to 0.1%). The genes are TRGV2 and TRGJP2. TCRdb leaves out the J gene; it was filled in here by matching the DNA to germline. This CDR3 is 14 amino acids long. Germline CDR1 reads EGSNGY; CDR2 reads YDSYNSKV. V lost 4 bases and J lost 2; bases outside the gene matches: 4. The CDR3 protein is CATWEGSSDWIKTF. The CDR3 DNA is TGTGCCACCTGGGAGGGAAGTAGTGATTGGATCAAGACGTTT.

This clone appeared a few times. The CDR3 sequence is CALWEAFGELGKKIKVF. Here the CDR3 DNA reads TGTGCCTTGTGGGAGGCGTTCGGAGAGTTGGGCAAAAAAATCAAGGTATTT. This chain joins TRGV9 and TRGJP. No J gene was available from TCRdb, and it was assigned here by a germline match of the DNA. V lost 2 bases and J lost 6; bases outside the gene matches: 7. Germline V lookup: CDR1 GITISATS, CDR2 ISYDGTV (reference sequence). CDR3 length: 17 residues.

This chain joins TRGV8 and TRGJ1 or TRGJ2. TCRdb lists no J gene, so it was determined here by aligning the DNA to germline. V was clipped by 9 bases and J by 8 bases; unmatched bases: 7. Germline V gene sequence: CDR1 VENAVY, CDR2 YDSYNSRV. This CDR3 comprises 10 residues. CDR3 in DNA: TGTGCCACCCTTGGGGATAAGAAACTCTTT. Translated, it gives CATLGDKKLF.

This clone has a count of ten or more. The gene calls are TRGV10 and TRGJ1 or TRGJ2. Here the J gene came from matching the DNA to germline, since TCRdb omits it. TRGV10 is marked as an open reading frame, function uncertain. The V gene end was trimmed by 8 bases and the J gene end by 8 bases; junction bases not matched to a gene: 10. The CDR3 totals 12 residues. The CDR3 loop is CAAWDLSNKKLF. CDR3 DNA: TGTGCTGCGTGGGACCTCTCTAATAAGAAACTCTTT.

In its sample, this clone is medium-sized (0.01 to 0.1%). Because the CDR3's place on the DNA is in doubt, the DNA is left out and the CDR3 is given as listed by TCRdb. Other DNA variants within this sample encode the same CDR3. The CDR3 protein is CTTVPAGLGTYYKKLF. A V gene of TRGV11 was called, but no J gene was assigned. TRGV11 is given ORF status, its function remaining uncertain. The CDR3 spans 16 amino acids, including both terminal residues.

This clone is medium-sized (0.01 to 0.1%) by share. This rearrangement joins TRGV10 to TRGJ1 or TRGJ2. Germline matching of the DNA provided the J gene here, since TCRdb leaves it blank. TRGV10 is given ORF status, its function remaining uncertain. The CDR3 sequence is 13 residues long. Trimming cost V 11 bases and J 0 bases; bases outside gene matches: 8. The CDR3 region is CAAGLTNYYKKLF. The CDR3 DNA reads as TGTGCTGCGGGACTGACGAATTATTATAAGAAACTCTTT.

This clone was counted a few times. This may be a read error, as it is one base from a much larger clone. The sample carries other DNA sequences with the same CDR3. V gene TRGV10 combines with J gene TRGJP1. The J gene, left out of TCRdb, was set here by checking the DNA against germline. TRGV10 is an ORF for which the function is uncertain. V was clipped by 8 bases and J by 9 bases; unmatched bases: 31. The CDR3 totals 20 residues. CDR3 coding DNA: TGTGCTGCGTGGGATTTTTTCCCCCCCCCCGAGAGGAACCCACGTTGGTTCAAGATATTT. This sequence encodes CAAWDFFPPPERNPRWFKIF.

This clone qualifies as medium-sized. The CDR3 DNA reads as TGTGCTGCGTGGCAAAGGTATTATAAGAAACTCTTT. This encodes CAAWQRYYKKLF. The gene calls are TRGV10 and TRGJ1 or TRGJ2. TCRdb does not report a J gene; here it was assigned by matching the DNA to germline references. TRGV10 is sorted into the ORF group, with uncertain function. The CDR3 has 12 amino acids. V was clipped by 8 bases and J by 4 bases; unmatched bases: 6.

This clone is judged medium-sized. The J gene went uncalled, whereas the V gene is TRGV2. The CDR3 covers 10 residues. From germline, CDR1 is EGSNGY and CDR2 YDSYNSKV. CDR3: CATWDGLELF. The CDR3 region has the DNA TGTGCCACCTGGGACGGGCTGGAACTCTTT.

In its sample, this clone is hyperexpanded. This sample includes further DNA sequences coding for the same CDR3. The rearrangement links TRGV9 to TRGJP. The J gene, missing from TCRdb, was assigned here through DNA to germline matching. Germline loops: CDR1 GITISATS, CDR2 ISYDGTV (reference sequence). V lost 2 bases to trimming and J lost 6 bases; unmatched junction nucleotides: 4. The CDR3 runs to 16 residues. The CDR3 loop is CALWEDRELGKKIKVF. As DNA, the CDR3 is TGTGCCTTGTGGGAGGATCGAGAGTTGGGCAAAAAAATCAAGGTATTT.

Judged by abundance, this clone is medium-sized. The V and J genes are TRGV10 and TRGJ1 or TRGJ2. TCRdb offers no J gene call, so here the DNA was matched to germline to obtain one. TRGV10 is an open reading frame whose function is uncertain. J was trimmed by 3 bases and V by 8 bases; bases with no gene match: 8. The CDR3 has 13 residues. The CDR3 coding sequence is TGTGCTGCGTGGGATTTCATTTATTATAAGAAACTCTTT. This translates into CAAWDFIYYKKLF.